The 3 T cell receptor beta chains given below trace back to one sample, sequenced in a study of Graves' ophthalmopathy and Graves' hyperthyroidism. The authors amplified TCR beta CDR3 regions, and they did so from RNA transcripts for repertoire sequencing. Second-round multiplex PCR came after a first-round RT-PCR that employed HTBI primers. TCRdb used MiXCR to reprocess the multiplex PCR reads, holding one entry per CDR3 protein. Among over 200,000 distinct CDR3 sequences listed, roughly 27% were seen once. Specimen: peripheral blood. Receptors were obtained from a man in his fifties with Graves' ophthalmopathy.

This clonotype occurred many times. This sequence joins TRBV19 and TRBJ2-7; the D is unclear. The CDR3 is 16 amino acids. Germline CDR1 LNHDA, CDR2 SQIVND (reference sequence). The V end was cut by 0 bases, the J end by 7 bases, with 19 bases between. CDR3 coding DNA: TGTGCCAGTAGTATAGATCCATTGTATTCGGCTCGGGAGCAGTACTTC. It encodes CASSIDPLYSAREQYF.

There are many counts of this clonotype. This chain's CDR3 is CASSLTDGTSAEAFF. The CDR3, as DNA: TGTGCCAGCAGCTTAACGGACGGGACCTCCGCTGAAGCTTTCTTT. The gene calls are TRBV13 and TRBJ1-1, with TRBD1 as a possible D gene (5 bases). The CDR3 consists of 15 residues. Per the germline V gene, CDR1 is PRHDT and CDR2 is FYEKMQ (reference sequence). V dropped 2 bases and J dropped 6 bases, with 16 bases sitting between them.

The CDR3 DNA reads as TGTGCCAGCAGTTACGGCCGCAACTCTGGAAACACCATATATTTT. Its translation is CASSYGRNSGNTIYF. V is TRBV6-5 and J is TRBJ1-3; D gene uncertain. CDR3 length equals 15 residues. Germline V CDR1 and CDR2: MNHEY, SVGAGI. V lost 2 bases and J 0 bases, leaving 8 bases between the germline ends.